These 17 T cell receptor beta chains came from one sample sequenced in a study (dated by TCRdb to between 2021 and 2024). Libraries came from the immunoSEQ multiplex PCR assay. The immuneACCESS repertoire file appears here via TCRdb, limited to in-frame rearrangements. These files lack a portion of the clones; in checked studies, under half of the deficit traces to unresolved V genes, and the cause of the others is not known. The sample table shows tens of thousands of clones, and 80% to 95% are seen once. The top ten clones comprise less than 4.5% of the sample. The sequenced sample was PBMCs. Receptors were obtained from a man aged 35-49 years with rheumatoid arthritis.

This chain connects TRBV10-1 to TRBJ1-1; a possible D gene is TRBD1 (5 bases). V dropped 7 bases and J dropped 1 base, with 10 bases sitting between them. This CDR3 is built from 13 residues. The V gene's germline CDR1 is WNHNN and CDR2 SYGVQD (reference sequence). CDR3 nucleotide sequence: TGCGCCAGCATGGCGGACACGAACACTGAAGCTTTCTTT. Amino acid sequence: CASMADTNTEAFF.

The table lists this clone with a few counts. Other DNA sequences in this sample translate to the same CDR3. This chain connects TRBV19 to TRBJ2-7, with D perhaps matching TRBD1 (6 bases). The CDR3 is made up of 13 amino acids. The germline gives CDR1 LNHDA, CDR2 SQIVND (reference sequence). Trimming shortened V by 6 bases and J by 1 base, and 10 bases separated the two germline ends. Here the CDR3 DNA reads TGTGCCAGTAGCAGGACAGTTTCCTACGAGCAGTACTTC. It translates to CASSRTVSYEQYF.

CDR3 DNA sequence: TGTGCCAGCAGACGACAGGGTGACACTGAAGCTTTCTTT. Translating it yields CASRRQGDTEAFF. The chain recombines TRBV3-1 (or the pseudogene TRBV3-2) with TRBJ1-1; 7 bases map to TRBD1. The CDR3 is 13 amino acids. Germline CDR1 and CDR2: LGHDT and YNNKEL (reference sequence). V trimming: 6 bases; J trimming: 3 bases; junction bases outside the gene matches: 4.

This clone was picked up one time. CDR3 bases: TGTGCCAGCCGGACCGGGACGGGCAATCAGCCCCAGCATTTT. Translated: CASRTGTGNQPQHF. The V gene is TRBV27, the J gene TRBJ1-5, with D tentatively TRBD1 (5 bases). V lost 8 bases, J lost 2 bases, and 13 bases lay in between. The germline CDR1 and CDR2 sequences are MNHEY and SMNVEV (reference sequence). CDR3 length equals 14 residues.

The V and J genes are TRBV4-1 and TRBJ1-5, with TRBD1 as a possible D gene (6 bases). In germline, CDR1 is MGHRA, CDR2 YSYEKL. V lost 2 bases to trimming and J lost 2 bases, with 10 bases between them. The CDR3 length is 15 residues. The CDR3 reads CASSQWGLGNQPQHF. The CDR3 region has the DNA TGCGCCAGCAGCCAATGGGGGCTTGGCAATCAGCCCCAGCATTTT.

J is TRBJ2-1 and V is TRBV27, with TRBD2 matching 14 bases. V shed 4 bases and J 8 bases; nucleotides not matched to a gene: 10. CDR3 length: 17 residues. Germline lookup yields CDR1 MNHEY and CDR2 SMNVEV (reference sequence). The CDR3 loop is CASSSGTSGSFFYEQFF. The CDR3, as DNA: TGTGCCAGCAGTTCCGGGACTAGCGGGAGCTTTTTTTATGAGCAGTTCTTC.

V usage is TRBV18 and J usage is TRBJ1-1, with TRBD1 as a possible D gene (6 bases). Trimming took off 5 bases at V and 4 bases at J, with 11 bases between the two ends. The germline gives CDR1 KGHSH, CDR2 LQKENI. There are 13 residues in the CDR3. The CDR3 region is CASSIQGITEAFF. CDR3 nucleotide sequence: TGTGCCAGCTCAATACAGGGAATCACTGAAGCTTTCTTT.

The J gene is TRBJ2-3, the V gene TRBV29-1, with D possibly being TRBD2 (7 bases). Germline loops: CDR1 SQVTM, CDR2 ANQGSEA. Trimming took 4 bases from V and 0 from J, leaving 20 bases between them. The CDR3 has 17 residues. CDR3 region: CSVGGLRLAVSTDTQYF. DNA of the CDR3: TGCAGCGTTGGGGGGCTCCGGCTAGCGGTGAGCACAGATACGCAGTATTTT.

J is TRBJ1-2 and V is TRBV29-1; D gene ambiguous. The CDR3 is 14 amino acids. With 4 bases removed from V and 1 base from J, the gap between germline ends came to 13 bases. CDR1 and CDR2 from the germline V gene are SQVTM and ANQGSEA. The CDR3 spells CSVVSGSINYGYTF. For the CDR3, the DNA is TGCAGCGTTGTTTCGGGCAGCATTAACTATGGCTACACCTTC. Full variable domain (outside the CDR3, taken from reference TRBV29-1 and TRBJ1-2): SAVISQKPSRDICQRGTSLTIQCQVDSQVTMMFWYRQQPGQSLTLIATANQGSEATYESGFVIDKFPISRPNLTFSTLTVSNMSPEDSSIYLCSVVSGSINYGYTFGSGTRLTVV.

CDR3 sequence reads: CASSRQGNNEQFF. CDR3 nucleotide sequence: TGTGCCAGCAGCCGACAAGGGAACAATGAGCAGTTCTTC. The chain carries TRBV6-5 and TRBJ2-1, with D uncertain. In germline, CDR1 is MNHEY, CDR2 SVGAGI. V dropped 6 bases and J dropped 5 bases, with 11 bases sitting between them. The CDR3 has 13 residues.

Only one count was recorded for this clone. CDR3 DNA sequence: TGTGCCAGCAGTCCGTATAGGGCAGAGAGCAATCAGCCCCAGCATTTT. Its translation is CASSPYRAESNQPQHF. V and J are TRBV7-2 and TRBJ1-5, with D hard to call. Trimming pared 6 bases from V and 1 base from J, leaving 16 bases between. The CDR3 has 16 amino acids. CDR1 SGHTA and CDR2 FQGNSA come from the germline V gene.

The rearrangement links TRBV6-5 to TRBJ2-5, with 9 bases matching TRBD1. The CDR3 loop spans 15 amino acids. Trimming took 0 bases from V and 5 from J; bases not matched to a gene: 4. The germline gives CDR1 MNHEY, CDR2 SVGAGI. The CDR3 nucleotides are TGTGCCAGCAGTTACTCGACAGGGGGTAGCGAGACCCAGTACTTC. Amino acid sequence: CASSYSTGGSETQYF.

The chain uses TRBV6-6 and TRBJ2-7; 10 bases align to TRBD2. The CDR3 length is 15 residues. V lost 6 bases, J lost 2 bases, and 7 bases stayed unmatched. Germline V gene data show CDR1 as MNHNY and CDR2 as SVGAGI (reference sequence). The CDR3 is CASRPTSGDAYEQYF. The CDR3 region has the DNA TGTGCCAGCAGGCCAACTAGCGGGGACGCCTACGAGCAGTACTTC.

CDR3 DNA sequence: TGTGCCAGTAGTATCGGGGTGAACACTGAAGCTTTCTTT. It encodes CASSIGVNTEAFF. The chain carries TRBV19 and TRBJ1-1; D call uncertain. Germline CDR1 LNHDA, CDR2 SQIVND (reference sequence). The CDR3 has 13 residues. V lost 3 bases and J 0 bases, leaving 5 bases between the germline ends.

The chain combines TRBV3-1 (or the pseudogene TRBV3-2) with TRBJ2-7; D tentatively fits TRBD1 or TRBD2 (5 bases each). The CDR3 is made up of 14 amino acids. Germline assignment: CDR1 LGHDT and CDR2 YNNKEL (reference sequence). Trimming removed 6 bases at V and 0 bases at J, with 12 bases between. In nucleotides, the CDR3 is TGTGCCAGCAGTCTCGGGGACGTCTCCTACGAGCAGTACTTC. Translated: CASSLGDVSYEQYF.

V usage is TRBV19 and J usage is TRBJ2-1; 13 nucleotides align to TRBD2. The trim removed 7 bases at V and 9 bases at J, leaving 15 bases unmatched. In germline, CDR1 is LNHDA, CDR2 SQIVND (reference sequence). The CDR3 spans 17 residues. Here the CDR3 DNA reads TGTGCCAGTACCCCGAGAGGACTAGCGGGGGACCTGGCTGAGCAGTTCTTC. As protein: CASTPRGLAGDLAEQFF.

CDR3: CASSLGVGGTF. The CDR3 nucleotides read TGTGCCAGCAGCTTGGGGGTCGGCGGCACCTTC. V usage is TRBV5-4 and J usage is TRBJ1-2; no reliable D call. The CDR3 has 11 residues. Trimming took 0 bases from V and 13 from J, leaving 10 bases between them. The germline gives CDR1 SGHNT, CDR2 YYREEE (reference sequence).